The present T cell receptor beta chain was sequenced within a study of T cells in Graves' hyperthyroidism and ophthalmopathy. The overall study: Peripheral blood sampling occurred at initial diagnosis, before any treatment.

Researchers amplified the TCR beta CDR3 regions from RNA transcripts. A first-round RT-PCR of the TCR CDR3 used the HTBI primer set. Each CDR3 protein is one row after TCRdb ran MiXCR on the multiplex PCR reads. Among around 520,000 distinct CDR3 sequences listed, 13% to 15% were seen once. The CDR3 runs 14 residues. V gave up 5 bases and J gave up 0 bases, with 8 bases separating them. CDR1 is LNHDA and CDR2 is SQIVND in the germline V gene (reference sequence). Absence of ophthalmopathy progression within 18 months defined stable Graves' hyperthyroidism. The patients, who ranged from 18 to 65 in age, presented with newly diagnosed hyperthyroidism lasting under 2 months.

This sequence was found in a woman aged 18-30 years with Graves' hyperthyroidism. The sample taken for sequencing was blood. The rearrangement links TRBV19 to TRBJ1-3; D remains unclear. The CDR3, as DNA: TGTGCCAGTAGTGCGACCGACTCTGGAAACACCATATATTTT. This codes for CASSATDSGNTIYF. Full variable domain (outside the CDR3, taken from reference TRBV19 and TRBJ1-3): DGGITQSPKYLFRKEGQNVTLSCEQNLNHDAMYWYRQDPGQGLRLIYYSQIVNDFQKGDIAEGYSVSREKKESFPLTVTSAQKNPTAFYLCASSATDSGNTIYFGEGSWLTVV.